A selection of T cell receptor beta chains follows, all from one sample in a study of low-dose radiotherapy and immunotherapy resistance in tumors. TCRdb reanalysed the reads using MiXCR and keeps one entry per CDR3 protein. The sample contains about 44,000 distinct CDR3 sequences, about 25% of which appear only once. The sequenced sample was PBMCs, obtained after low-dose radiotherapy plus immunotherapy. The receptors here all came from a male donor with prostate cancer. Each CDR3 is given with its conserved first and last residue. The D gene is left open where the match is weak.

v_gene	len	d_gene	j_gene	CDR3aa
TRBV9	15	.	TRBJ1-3	CASSTRQSPGNTIYF
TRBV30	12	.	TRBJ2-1	CAWSVVYNEQFF
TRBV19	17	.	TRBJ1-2	CASTLRGVRIANYGYTF
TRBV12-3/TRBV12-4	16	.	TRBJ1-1	CASSFNQGRMNTEAFF
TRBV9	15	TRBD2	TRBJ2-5	CASSWGTSPQETQYF
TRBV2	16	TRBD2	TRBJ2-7	CASKRTSGAPVHEQYF
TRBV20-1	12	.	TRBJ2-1	CSASPGPNEQFF
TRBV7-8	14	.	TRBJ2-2	CASSLTGKTGELFF
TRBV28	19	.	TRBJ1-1	CASSFLHPSRVPKSTEAFF
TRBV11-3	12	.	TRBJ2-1	CASSLASGEQFF
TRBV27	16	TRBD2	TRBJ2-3	CASSFLADIYTDTQYF
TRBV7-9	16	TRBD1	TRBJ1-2	CASSFGAGTGFRGYTF
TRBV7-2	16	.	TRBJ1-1	CASSLAGRGTNTEAFF
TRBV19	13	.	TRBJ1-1	CASSIGVNTEAFF
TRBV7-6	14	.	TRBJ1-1	CASSPGASNTEAFF
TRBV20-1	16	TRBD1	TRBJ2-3	CSARKTGTVYTDTQYF
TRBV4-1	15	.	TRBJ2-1	CASSRRGGVRNEQFF
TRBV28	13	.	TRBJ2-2	CASSFGGSGELFF
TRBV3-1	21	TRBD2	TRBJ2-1	CASSQNVLAGGIIYSYNEQFF
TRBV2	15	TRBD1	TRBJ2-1	CASSTGQSSYNEQFF
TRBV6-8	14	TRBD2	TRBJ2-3	CASSYSASGDTQYF
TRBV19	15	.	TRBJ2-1	CASSTWNGGGGEQFF
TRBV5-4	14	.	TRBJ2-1	CASSVGLVQGEQFF
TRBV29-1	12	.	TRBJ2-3	CSVGGVPDTQYF
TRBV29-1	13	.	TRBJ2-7	CSVGVGGLYEQYF
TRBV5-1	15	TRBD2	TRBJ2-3	CASSLGLAGVDTQYF
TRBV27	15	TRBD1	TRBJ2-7	CASSLGRGPSYEQYF
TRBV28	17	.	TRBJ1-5	CASSTQQASYSNQPQHF
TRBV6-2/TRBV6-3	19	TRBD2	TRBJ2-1	CASKGDRGTSGSNWNEQFF
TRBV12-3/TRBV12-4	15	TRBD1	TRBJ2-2	CASSLVQGATGELFF
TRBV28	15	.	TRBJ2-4	CASIPDSQGKNIQYF